This T cell receptor beta chain was observed in a study of blood T cell repertoires in COVID-19. Turning to the study itself: Material from acute and convalescent COVID-19 was sourced from the United States, Italy and Spain. PBMCs, B-cell-depleted T cells, or T cells were the source of the cDNA or gDNA that made up the material.

Seattle patients were enrolled while actively infected and followed longitudinally. This CDR3 contains 15 residues. V was trimmed by 7 bases and J by 3 bases, leaving 19 bases between them. The V gene's germline CDR1 is SGHRS and CDR2 YFSETQ. Methods used by the authors: Reference gene primer amplification yielded estimated nucleated cell counts. The method was immunoSEQ multiplex PCR; TCRdb's version includes in-frame clones alone and lacks a portion of them. V and J calls and clone size are copied from that table; D and trimming were computed from the DNA. The table lists roughly 40,000 clones, around nine tenths of them singletons, with 0.3% to 0.4% in the top ten.

The sample consisted of peripheral blood. This chain links TRBV5-1 with TRBJ1-1; TRBD1 might be the D (6 bases). The clonotype was recovered from a man aged 50 or older with COVID-19, enrolled during active disease. The CDR3 loop is CASYLNPGVDTEAFF. The CDR3 coding sequence is TGCGCCAGCTACCTCAACCCAGGGGTGGACACTGAAGCTTTCTTT.